This T cell receptor beta chain was recorded in a study of cytotoxic CD8 clonotypes in ibrutinib-treated CLL. Across the whole study: Response sampling occurred after a median around 12 months of treatment (range 6 to 36). Regarding the study as a whole: An increase in clonality occurred at ibrutinib response, followed by a return toward baseline at progression. Public clonotypes, found uncommonly, either contracted or stayed stable on treatment. Clonality was higher at baseline than in age-matched healthy donors and tracked circulating CD8+ T-cell counts.

Regarding this clone: The antigen remains unidentified.

Profiled with immunoSEQ multiplex PCR; TCRdb holds only in-frame clones, not every one. The table records 50,000 or so clones, about three fifths of them present only once. This clonotype was obtained from a human donor with chronic lymphocytic leukemia. The starting material was PBMCs, obtained after 24 months of ibrutinib treatment.

The CDR3 reads CASSHREAPRDGYTF. As DNA, the CDR3 is TGTGCCAGCAGCCACAGGGAGGCTCCGAGGGATGGCTACACCTTC. The chain links TRBV7-9 to TRBJ1-2; D perhaps matches TRBD1 (6 bases). Between the trimmed V and J ends, which lost 5 bases and 6 bases, there was a span of 19 bases. The germline V gene encodes CDR1 SEHNR and CDR2 FQNEAQ (reference sequence). There are 15 residues in the CDR3.